These 2 T cell receptor beta chains were all obtained from the same sample, sequenced in a study of T cells after yellow fever vaccination. MiXCR was run by TCRdb on the 5' RACE reads, yielding one entry per CDR3 protein. The sample has approximately 130,000 distinct CDR3 sequences, around 15% seen once; the top ten hold 40% to 45%. This specimen consisted of CD8+ T cells sorted from PBMCs, obtained 5 days after the yellow fever booster vaccination. The receptors were gathered from a young man who received the YFV17D yellow fever vaccine.

The J gene is TRBJ2-1, the V gene TRBV24-1; D not resolved. Per the germline V gene, CDR1 is KGHDR and CDR2 is SFDVKD. The CDR3 has 12 amino acids. Trimming stripped 6 bases from V and 3 bases from J, with 5 bases between. The chain's CDR3 is CATSSLYNEQFF. CDR3 bases: TGTGCCACCAGTTCTCTCTACAATGAGCAGTTCTTC.

This clonotype has just a few counts. V and J are TRBV19 and TRBJ2-7; D may match TRBD1 or TRBD2 (6 bases each). CDR1 and CDR2 from the germline V gene are LNHDA and SQIVND (reference sequence). The CDR3 has 15 amino acids. With 3 bases removed from V and 7 bases from J, the gap between germline ends came to 19 bases. The CDR3 sequence is CASSISRGPLREQYF. Written as DNA, the CDR3 is TGTGCCAGTAGTATCAGTCGGGGGCCCCTCCGGGAGCAGTACTTC.